One sample yielded the 10 T cell receptor beta chains listed below, sequenced in a study of T cell changes during pregnancy in multiple sclerosis. Sequencing used immunoSEQ multiplex PCR; TCRdb keeps in-frame clones, though not all of them. The sample includes around 80,000 clones, nearly 95% of them seen just once. This specimen consisted of peripheral blood, obtained in the second trimester of pregnancy. These receptors all come from a female donor in good health, enrolled as a control in a pregnancy study.

The chain couples TRBV7-2 to TRBJ2-1, with 10 bases matching TRBD2. CDR1 and CDR2 from the germline V gene are SGHTA and FQGNSA. Trimming cost V 3 bases and J 6 bases; bases outside gene matches: 8. The CDR3 runs to 16 residues. This CDR3 reads CASSFSGTSAFNEQFF. CDR3 in DNA: TGTGCCAGCAGCTTTTCCGGGACTAGCGCATTCAATGAGCAGTTCTTC.

This chain links TRBV28 with TRBJ2-7, with TRBD2 matching 7 bases. CDR3 length equals 13 residues. Germline CDR1 MDHEN, CDR2 SYDVKM. Trimming at V came to 4 bases and at J to 6 bases, leaving 6 bases not matched to a gene. The CDR3 DNA reads as TGTGCCAGCAGTTCCGCGGGGGAGGTCGAGCAGTACTTC. Translated: CASSSAGEVEQYF.

CDR3 region: CASSLGLAGGQLFF. DNA for the CDR3: TGTGCCAGCAGCTTGGGACTAGCGGGAGGGCAGCTGTTTTTT. This chain connects TRBV7-9 to TRBJ2-2; 16 bases agree with TRBD2. Germline V lookup: CDR1 SEHNR, CDR2 FQNEAQ (reference sequence). The CDR3 consists of 14 residues. J was trimmed by 12 bases and V by 3 bases; bases with no gene match: 1. Full variable domain (remainder filled in from reference TRBV7-9 and TRBJ2-2): DTGVSQNPRHKITKRGQNVTFRCDPISEHNRLYWYRQTLGQGPEFLTYFQNEAQLEKSRLLSDRFSAERPKGSFSTLEIQRTEQGDSAMYLCASSLGLAGGQLFFGEGSRLTVL.

V gene TRBV4-2 combines with J gene TRBJ1-2; possibly TRBD1 for D (6 bases). Per germline, CDR1 LGHNA and CDR2 YNFKEQ. V was cut by 1 base and J by 0 bases, with 6 bases left in between. This CDR3 has 14 amino acids. The chain's CDR3 is CASSQGTANYGYTF. For the CDR3, the DNA is TGTGCCAGCAGCCAAGGGACAGCTAACTATGGCTACACCTTC.

The chain employs TRBV11-3 and TRBJ2-5, with D possibly being TRBD2 (5 bases). Trimming took off 5 bases at V and 1 base at J, with 8 bases between the two ends. CDR1 is SGHNT, CDR2 YENEEA, per germline. CDR3 size: 13 residues. The CDR3 region is CASSLGVQETQYF. The DNA of the CDR3 is TGTGCCAGCAGCCTCGGGGTCCAAGAGACCCAGTACTTC.

The V gene is TRBV27, the J gene TRBJ1-1; possible D gene TRBD1, 6 bases. Germline assignment: CDR1 MNHEY and CDR2 SMNVEV (reference sequence). The germline V and J ends were trimmed by 2 bases and 6 bases, with 19 bases remaining between them. This CDR3 comprises 16 residues. CDR3 DNA: TGTGCCAGCAGTTTAAACAGGGTAGAGAGAAGCGCTGAAGCTTTCTTT. Protein product: CASSLNRVERSAEAFF.

CDR3 coding DNA: TGCGCCAGCAGCGGGGCGCCAGGAGGGGCTTACAATGAGCAGTTCTTC. Its translation is CASSGAPGGAYNEQFF. The rearrangement uses TRBV5-1 and TRBJ2-1, with a tentative D call TRBD2 (6 bases). The CDR3 runs to 16 residues. Germline CDR1 is SGHRS and CDR2 is YFSETQ. V was clipped by 4 bases and J by 4 bases, with 18 bases between them.

A single count supports this clone. The chain carries TRBV15 and TRBJ2-7; 7 bases line up with TRBD2. The CDR3 covers 14 residues. V was clipped by 8 bases and J by 0 bases; unmatched bases: 7. Germline values: CDR1 LNHNV, CDR2 YYDKDF (reference sequence). CDR3 in amino acids: CATAAGGSSYEQYF. The CDR3 region has the DNA TGTGCCACCGCTGCGGGCGGGAGCTCCTACGAGCAGTACTTC.

This sequence joins TRBV19 and TRBJ2-5; D may be TRBD2 (5 bases). Germline-derived CDR1 and CDR2 are LNHDA and SQIVND (reference sequence). The CDR3 sequence is 13 residues long. Trimming removed 4 bases at V and 3 bases at J, with 9 bases between. The chain's CDR3 is CASSSDGEETQYF. The CDR3 DNA follows: TGTGCCAGTAGTAGCGACGGGGAAGAGACCCAGTACTTC.

The gene calls are TRBV6-1 and TRBJ2-5; 9 bases fit TRBD2. The last part of the DNA fits TRBJ2-7 better; the J call may be wrong. Per the germline V gene, CDR1 is MNHNS and CDR2 is SASEGT. The CDR3 is 14 amino acids. In DNA, the CDR3 is TGTGCCAGCAATAAGGAAAGCGGGAGGTACGAGCAGTACTTC. It yields the protein CASNKESGRYEQYF.